These T cell receptor beta chains were read from a single sample in a study of T cells in localized non-small cell lung cancer. Sequencing was performed with immunoSEQ multiplex PCR; in TCRdb, only in-frame clones are kept and a portion is missing. The sample shows about 25,000 clones, around nine tenths of them seen only once. The material was peripheral blood, obtained before any cancer treatment. The source is a woman between 35 and 70 years old with stage I lung adenocarcinoma. The CDR3 runs from the conserved cysteine through the conserved F or W. The order of the fields is D gene, J gene, V gene, CDR3 DNA, CDR3 protein. The D gene is left open where the match is weak.

TRBD2	TRBJ2-1	TRBV5-6	TGTGCCAGCAGCCTAGGACTAGCGGGGGGTCATGAGCAGTTCTTC	CASSLGLAGGHEQFF
-	TRBJ1-2	TRBV7-9	TGTGCCAGCAGCCCCGGGGCTTATGGCTACACCTTC	CASSPGAYGYTF
-	TRBJ1-3	TRBV5-4	TGTGCCAGCAGCTTGTCTGGGGCTGGAAACACCATATATTTT	CASSLSGAGNTIYF
TRBD2	TRBJ2-2	TRBV19	TGTGCCAGTAGTATAGATCGGTTATCGCTAGCGGGAAGCACCGGGGAGCTGTTTTTT	CASSIDRLSLAGSTGELFF
-	TRBJ1-2	TRBV28	TGTGCCAGCAGTCCCCGCCCCGGAACAGCTAACTATGGCTACACCTTC	CASSPRPGTANYGYTF
TRBD2	TRBJ2-1	TRBV7-2	TGTGCCAGCAGCTTTAGCGGGAGTAGTGTATATGAGCAGTTCTTC	CASSFSGSSVYEQFF
-	TRBJ2-3	TRBV7-6	TGTGCCAGCAGCCTCGGCCCCACAGATACGCAGTATTTT	CASSLGPTDTQYF
-	TRBJ2-7	TRBV29-1	TGCAGCGCCCCCTGGAGGGGGGATTTCTACGAGCAGTACTTC	CSAPWRGDFYEQYF
TRBD1	TRBJ2-2	TRBV14	TGTGCCAGCAGCCAAGCGGGCCTGGGGACAGCCACCGGGGAGCTGTTTTTT	CASSQAGLGTATGELFF
TRBD2	TRBJ2-1	TRBV2	TGTGCCAGCAACCCAGCTAGCGGAAATGAGCAGTTCTTC	CASNPASGNEQFF
TRBD1	TRBJ2-2	TRBV28	TGTGCCAGCAGAGGCTCAGGGGGCCCCACCGGGGAGCTGTTTTTT	CASRGSGGPTGELFF
-	TRBJ2-5	TRBV5-5	TGTGCCAGCAGCTTTTATAGGACCGGAGAGACCCAGTACTTC	CASSFYRTGETQYF
-	TRBJ1-1	TRBV25-1	TGTGCCAGCACCCAAGGCACTGAAGCTTTCTTT	CASTQGTEAFF
TRBD1	TRBJ2-5	TRBV19	TGTGCCAGTAGCCGGGACAGACAAAGGGGGGAGACCCAGTACTTC	CASSRDRQRGETQYF
TRBD2	TRBJ2-3	TRBV7-9	TGTGCCAGCAGCCCGCGACTAGCGGGACACACAGATACGCAGTATTTT	CASSPRLAGHTDTQYF